This TCR beta chain is drawn from a study of blood T cell repertoires in COVID-19. Study background: In each case, the material was cDNA or gDNA derived from T cells, B-cell-depleted T cells, or PBMCs.

This clone was recorded only once. Looked up from germline, CDR1 is SGHRS and CDR2 is YFSETQ. The CDR3 sequence is 14 residues long. The V gene lost 4 bases and the J gene lost 2 bases, with 12 bases spanning the gap. Libraries were prepared by immunoSEQ multiplex PCR; TCRdb keeps only in-frame clonotypes and omits some of them. This sample carries about 210,000 clones, about nine tenths of them seen once, and the ten largest clones take 5.5% to 8.5%. The sequenced sample consisted of PBMCs or T cells enriched from blood (not recorded which). The V gene is TRBV5-1, the J gene TRBJ1-1; maybe TRBD1 (5 bases). This sequence originates from a young man in a cohort exposed to, infected with or recovered from COVID-19 (not recorded which). The CDR3 loop is CASSGAFGNTEAFF. As DNA, the CDR3 is TGCGCCAGCAGCGGGGCCTTTGGTAACACTGAAGCTTTCTTT.